This T cell receptor (beta chain) came from a study of identical twins. Donors were all healthy Caucasians. Template switching added a universal primer site; cDNA carried unique molecular identifiers. TCRdb independently ran MiXCR on the 5' RACE reads; one entry per CDR3 protein. This sample carries roughly 1,500,000 distinct CDR3 sequences, roughly a third of them seen once, and the ten largest clones take around 0.25%. Deletions cut 0 bases from V and 5 bases from J, with 14 bases between. CDR3 length equals 15 residues. Germline V lookup: CDR1 MGHRA, CDR2 YSYEKL. Details on this clonotype: The target antigen is unknown.

Study observations and caveats: For out-of-frame beta sequences, excess twin sharing was weaker. Conclusions were based on cross-sectional statistical analysis, without following the same donors.

The chain has TRBV4-1 and TRBJ2-7; D is unresolved. The sample consisted of cord blood. The sequence was collected from a newborn girl in good health. CDR3 in amino acids: CASSQDSSGFHEQYF. CDR3 DNA: TGCGCCAGCAGCCAAGATTCATCGGGTTTCCACGAGCAGTACTTC.